This T cell receptor (beta chain) stems from a study of blood T cells in healthy people across ages. Study-wide results and caveats: Estimated diversity across one million T cells was deemed an underestimate.

The CDR3 runs to 15 residues. The ends lost 5 bases at V and 1 base at J; junction bases unmatched: 5. Germline V gives CDR1 SGHAT, CDR2 FQNNGV. Each sample had at least 6 million PBMCs isolated. Through a sample-barcoded 5' primer and a J-beta primer mix, a second PCR was run for about 6 to 11 cycles. TCRdb re-called the 5' RACE reads through MiXCR, storing one row per CDR3 protein. The repertoire holds roughly 800,000 distinct CDR3 sequences, with roughly 25% as singletons. Concerning this clonotype: What it recognizes is unknown.

These data also formed part of another study, on T cells of mothers and their children.

The receptor's source is a boy younger than 18 in good health. The sample consisted of blood. V gene TRBV11-2 combines with J gene TRBJ2-7; 10 positions match TRBD1. CDR3 loop: CASSHRDRGSYEQYF. The DNA for the CDR3 is TGTGCCAGCAGCCACCGGGACAGGGGATCCTACGAGCAGTACTTC.